Listed below are T cell receptor beta chains from one sample, sequenced in a study of T cell repertoires in cytomegalovirus infection. Their antigen targets remain unknown. TCRdb re-analysed the reads in MiXCR, keeping a single row per CDR3 protein. The sample consists of 7,600 or so distinct CDR3 sequences, about half of them appearing once. The sample consisted of PBMCs, sequenced either directly or after in vitro stimulation (not recorded which). The origin of the receptors is a human donor in good health (CMV status not recorded). Some clones in this sample may be carry-over from other donors' samples. The CDR3 runs from the conserved cysteine through the conserved F or W. A D gene is named only where the DNA matches it firmly. Size values are once, few and many counts, or a class for expanded clones, and some rows have none.

d_call j_call clone_size v_call cdr3_nt cdr3_aa
NA TRBJ2-1 NA TRBV12-5 TGTGCTAGTGGTTTGGTATCGGTAATAGGGTCCTTCCCCTACACTGAGCAGTTCTTC CASGLVSVIGSFPYTEQFF
TRBD2 TRBJ2-5 NA TRBV3-1 TGTGCCAGCAGCCACGACACAGTCTGGCTTTCCCCTGGACTAGCGCCGAGGGCAGAGACCCAGTACTTC CASSHDTVWLSPGLAPRAETQYF
TRBD1 TRBJ2-7 few TRBV28 TGTGCCAGCAGTCCCCCCCGGACAGGGGAATTGGACGAGCAGTACTTC CASSPPRTGELDEQYF
TRBD2 TRBJ2-1 medium-sized TRBV7-9 TGTGCCAGCAGCCCAAAAACTAGCGGGAGTAACAATGAGCAGTTCTTC CASSPKTSGSNNEQFF
NA TRBJ2-5 once TRBV4-3 TGCGCCAGCAGACGGACGGTGATAGAAGAGACCCAGTACTTC CASRRTVIEETQYF
NA TRBJ1-2 NA TRBV19 TGTGCCAGTAGACGAACGGGGGATGGCTACACCTTC CASRRTGDGYTF
TRBD1 TRBJ1-2 few TRBV7-8 TGTGCCAGCAGCTTCGTGGACGTCACTCCGACAGGGTTGTGTAGTGGCTACACCTTC CASSFVDVTPTGLCSGYTF
NA TRBJ2-7 NA TRBV7-6 TGTGCCAGCAGCTTAGGACAACAGGTGATCTCCTACGAGCAGTCCTTC CASSLGQQVISYEQSF
TRBD1 TRBJ1-2 many TRBV7-9 TGTGCCAGCAGCTTAGAGGGACAGGGGGCTGGCTACACCTTC CASSLEGQGAGYTF
TRBD2 TRBJ2-3 NA TRBV7-2 TGTGCCAGCAGCGTTAGCGGGGGTCGCACAGATACGCAGTCTTTT CASSVSGGRTDTQSF
NA TRBJ1-2 NA TRBV10-3 TGTGCCATCAGCCATATCGGGGCTAACTATGGCTACACCTTC CAISHIGANYGYTF
NA TRBJ1-3 NA TRBV11-2 TGTGCCAGCAGCCGCCGGGCCTCCGGAAACACCATATATTTT CASSRRASGNTIYF
NA TRBJ2-7 few TRBV7-2 TGTGCCAGCAGCTTAGAAGGCTCCACCTACGAGCAGTACTTC CASSLEGSTYEQYF
NA TRBJ2-1 few TRBV20-1 TGCAGTTCTAGAAGGAAAGATACCTACAATGATCAGTTCTTC CSSRRKDTYNDQFF
TRBD1 TRBJ1-2 few TRBV28 TGTGCCAGCAGTCTACCCGGGACAGGGCACGGCTACACCTTC CASSLPGTGHGYTF
NA TRBJ1-5 NA TRBV12-5 TGTGCTAGTGGCCTTGGGGTAAGGAGTAATCAGCCCCAGCATTTT CASGLGVRSNQPQHF
TRBD1 TRBJ2-6 few TRBV7-3 TGTGCCAGCAGCTTGGAGGGACAGGGGTCTGGGGCCAACGTCCTGACTTTC CASSLEGQGSGANVLTF
NA TRBJ2-1 few TRBV12-5 TGTGCTAGTGGTTTGGTATCGGTAAGATGGTCCGTCCCCTACAATGAGCAGTTCTTC CASGLVSVRWSVPYNEQFF
NA TRBJ1-1 many TRBV9 TGTGCCAGCAGCGTAGCAGCCATGAACACTGAAGCTTTCTTT CASSVAAMNTEAFF
NA TRBJ1-4 NA TRBV7-2 TGTGCCAGCAAGCGCTCAGGAGCAACTAATGAAAAACTGTTTTTT CASKRSGATNEKLFF
NA TRBJ1-2 NA TRBV9 TGTGCCAGCAGCGTAGAGCCCGGGACGTACACTTATGGCTACACCTTC CASSVEPGTYTYGYTF
NA TRBJ1-1 NA TRBV7-4 TGTGCCACAAGAAGGGATCCGGAGAACAGTGAAGCTTTCTTT CATRRDPENSEAFF
TRBD1 TRBJ1-5 NA TRBV10-3 TGTGCCATCAGTAGGTCGGAACAGGGGAGTGACGAGACTCGCAATCCGCCCCATCATTTT CAISRSEQGSDETRNPPHHF
NA TRBJ1-2 NA TRBV6-1 TGTGCCAGCAGGGAAGAGGAGGGGGGGGATGGCTACACCTTC CASREEEGGDGYTF
NA TRBJ2-1 many TRBV12-5 TGTGCTAGTGGTTTGGTATCGGTAATATTGTCCGTCCCCTACAATGAGCAGTTCTTC CASGLVSVILSVPYNEQFF
NA TRBJ2-2 few TRBV7-6 TGTGCCAGCAGCTTAAGTAGGAATTCGAACACCGGGGAGCTGTTTTTT CASSLSRNSNTGELFF
NA TRBJ1-5 NA TRBV19 TGTGCCAGTAGTTCAATATATACCGGTACAGTTGAAGACAATCAGCCCCCGCATTTT CASSSIYTGTVEDNQPPHF
NA TRBJ2-1 few TRBV19 TGTGCCAGTAGTATAAGCCCTCGGAATGAGCAGTTCTTC CASSISPRNEQFF
TRBD1 TRBJ1-1 NA TRBV3-1 TGTGCCAGCAGCCACCAGGGGGGCCGTCACACTGAAGCTTTCTTT CASSHQGGRHTEAFF
NA TRBJ1-1 few TRBV7-6 TGTGCCAGCAGCTCGTCGGGGGGCACTGAAGCTTTCTTT CASSSSGGTEAFF
NA TRBJ2-5 NA TRBV27 TGTGCCAGCAGTTTATTCCCTAGGGGTGATGTAGGGTCAACCAGGACGGACCAAGAGACCCAGTACTTC CASSLFPRGDVGSTRTDQETQYF
NA TRBJ2-1 NA TRBV12-5 TGTGCGAGTGGTTTGGTATCGTTAATAGGGTCCGTCCCCTACAATGCGCAGTTCTTC CASGLVSLIGSVPYNAQFF
NA TRBJ1-2 few TRBV11-2 TGTGCCAGCAGCCTAGAGCCGAGTGGGTATGGCTACACCTTC CASSLEPSGYGYTF
TRBD1 TRBJ1-5 NA TRBV10-3 TGTGCCATCAGTGCGTCGGAACAGGGGAGTGACGAGACTCGCCCTCAGCCCCAGCATTTT CAISASEQGSDETRPQPQHF
NA TRBJ2-7 NA TRBV20-1 TGCAGTGCTGTTCGGAGCTCCTACGAGCAGTACTTC CSAVRSSYEQYF
NA TRBJ1-1 many TRBV20-1 TGCAGTGCTACCGGGGGACCATCGTTTGGCACTGAAGCTTTCTTT CSATGGPSFGTEAFF
TRBD2 TRBJ2-1 few TRBV13 TGTGCCAGCAGCTCGGGCAAGTTAGCGGGGGCCAATGAGCAGTTCTTC CASSSGKLAGANEQFF
TRBD2 TRBJ2-5 NA TRBV19 TGTGCCAGTAGCGGACTAGCGGACCAAGAGACCCAGTACTTC CASSGLADQETQYF
NA TRBJ2-1 NA TRBV7-2 TGTGCCAGCAGCTTAGGGACTTTCAATGAGCAGTTCTTC CASSLGTFNEQFF
NA TRBJ2-3 NA TRBV15 TGTGCCACCAGCAGAAAGGGGTCAGATACGCAGTATTTT CATSRKGSDTQYF
TRBD1 TRBJ2-3 NA TRBV20-1 TGCAGTGCTAGCCGACTACAATCGACAGGGAGCACACAGGATACGCAGGATTTT CSASRLQSTGSTQDTQDF
TRBD1 TRBJ1-2 few TRBV7-9 TGTGCCAGCAGCCTGATAGACAGGGTCCCTAACTATGGCTACACCTTC CASSLIDRVPNYGYTF
NA TRBJ2-4 NA TRBV6-5 TGTGCCAGCAGATTAGACCCAGCAGGAGCCAAAAACATTCAGTACTTC CASRLDPAGAKNIQYF
TRBD2 TRBJ2-3 large TRBV20-1 TGCAGTGCCGAAACTAGCGGGAGTACAGATACGCAGTATTTT CSAETSGSTDTQYF
NA TRBJ1-2 NA TRBV20-1 TGCAGTGCTGGGAACTATGGCTACACCTTC CSAGNYGYTF
NA TRBJ1-5 few TRBV27 TGTGCCAGCAGTGCAGGGTCTGGGCAGCCCACGCGTTTT CASSAGSGQPTRF
TRBD2 TRBJ2-7 NA TRBV6-2/TRBV6-3 TGTGCCAGCAGTTCCACTAGCGGGACCTACGAGCAGTACTTC CASSSTSGTYEQYF
NA TRBJ1-3 NA TRBV9 TGTGCCAGCAGCGTAGGGGCGTTTGGAAACACCATATATTTT CASSVGAFGNTIYF
NA TRBJ2-6 NA TRBV2 TGTGCCAGCAGATTCAGGGTACTTCCCTTCTCTGGGGCCAACGTCCTGACTTTC CASRFRVLPFSGANVLTF
TRBD2 TRBJ2-7 many TRBV7-6 TGTGCCAGCAGCTTAGGTGGACTAGCCTACGAGCAGTACTTC CASSLGGLAYEQYF
NA TRBJ2-3 once TRBV14 TGTGCCAGCAGCCAAGAGGGTAGGACAGATACGCAGTATTTT CASSQEGRTDTQYF
TRBD2 TRBJ2-7 many TRBV5-1 TGCGCCAGCAGCCTGGAGGCTAGCGGGAGTACCCACGAGCAGTACTTC CASSLEASGSTHEQYF
NA TRBJ1-1 NA TRBV4-2 TGTGCCAGCAGCCTTGGGACACTTTTGAACACTGAAGCTTTCTTT CASSLGTLLNTEAFF
TRBD1 TRBJ2-1 many TRBV28 TGTGCCAGCAGTGCAACAGGGGCCTACAATGAGCAGTTCTTC CASSATGAYNEQFF
TRBD1 TRBJ1-2 many TRBV7-2 TGTGCCAGCAGCTTAGGGGCCGTCACTCCGACAGGGTTGGTTAGTGGCTACACCTTC CASSLGAVTPTGLVSGYTF